This T cell receptor (beta chain) was observed in a study of control samples from healthy donors and cancer patients. TCRdb keeps only in-frame clones here, not all; method: immunoSEQ multiplex PCR. This sample carries roughly 120,000 clones, 91% of them seen once, and the ten largest clones take approximately 7.8%. Germline CDR1 is MNHEY and CDR2 is SVGEGT. The CDR3 has 19 amino acids. Trimming left V 1 base short and J 2 bases short, with 23 bases between. Sequencing was performed on blood. The chain employs TRBV6-2 or TRBV6-3 and TRBJ2-5, with TRBD1 as a possible D gene (5 bases). The TCR originated in a woman younger than 35 in good health. CDR3 loop: CASSYLLPGQGALQETQYF. In DNA, the CDR3 is TGTGCCAGCAGTTACTTACTCCCCGGTCAAGGGGCCCTTCAAGAGACCCAGTACTTC.